This TCR beta chain was recovered during a study of blood T cell repertoires in COVID-19. Turning to the study itself: Italy, Spain and the United States were the sources of the convalescent and acute COVID-19 samples. The analysed material was cDNA or gDNA that came from T cells, B-cell-depleted T cells, or PBMCs.

With V trimmed by 10 bases and J by 4 bases, 6 bases remained unmatched. Germline V gives CDR1 MDHEN, CDR2 SYDVKM. CDR3 length: 12 residues. Original handling: Amplification with reference gene primers provided the estimates of nucleated cell counts. Method: immunoSEQ multiplex PCR; TCRdb's copy keeps in-frame clones and lacks some. D and trimming were read from the DNA, whereas the V and J calls and clone size are those reported in that table. The sample includes fewer than 75,000 clones, around nine tenths of them seen just once. The sample was peripheral blood. The rearrangement links TRBV28 to TRBJ1-1; TRBD1 matches at 7 bases. The TCR comes from a human donor in a cohort sampled during active COVID-19. The CDR3 protein is CAIGQAFTEAFF. The DNA for the CDR3 is TGTGCCATTGGACAGGCTTTCACTGAAGCTTTCTTT.